The rows below give T cell receptor beta chains drawn from one sample of a study of blood T cell repertoires in COVID-19. Clones were read by immunoSEQ multiplex PCR, and TCRdb kept only the in-frame ones, dropping some. The top ten clones hold 7.6% of a sample with around 170,000 clones, around four fifths of them seen once. Sequencing was done on a sample of peripheral blood. Receptors were obtained from a woman in her seventies with COVID-19, enrolled during active disease. CDR3s include the opening cysteine and the closing phenylalanine or tryptophan. The D gene is left open where the match is weak. Clone size is not always given. Where it is, it says once, few, many or a class for expanded clones.

j_call: TRBJ1-5; v_call: TRBV19; clone_size: few; d_call: TRBD1; cdr3_aa: CASKQGIKPQHF; cdr3_nt: TGTGCCAGTAAACAGGGGATTAAACCCCAGCATTTT
j_call: TRBJ2-7; v_call: TRBV3-1/TRBV3-2; clone_size: NA; d_call: TRBD2; cdr3_aa: CASSQGLAEQQYF; cdr3_nt: TGTGCCAGCAGCCAGGGACTAGCGGAGCAGCAGTACTTC
j_call: TRBJ2-2; v_call: TRBV7-9; clone_size: NA; d_call: TRBD1; cdr3_aa: CATPYRDRNTGELFF; cdr3_nt: TGTGCCACCCCCTACCGGGACAGAAACACCGGGGAGCTGTTTTTT
j_call: TRBJ2-4; v_call: TRBV19; clone_size: NA; d_call: TRBD2; cdr3_aa: CASSTRLAGDKNIQYF; cdr3_nt: TGTGCCAGTAGTACCAGACTAGCGGGGGACAAAAACATTCAGTACTTC
j_call: TRBJ2-7; v_call: TRBV19; clone_size: NA; d_call: NA; cdr3_aa: CASSMRIFYEQYF; cdr3_nt: TGTGCCAGTAGTATGAGAATATTCTACGAGCAGTACTTC
j_call: TRBJ1-2; v_call: TRBV7-8; clone_size: NA; d_call: TRBD1; cdr3_aa: CASSFGTANYGYTF; cdr3_nt: TGTGCCAGCAGCTTCGGGACAGCTAACTATGGCTACACCTTC
j_call: TRBJ2-7; v_call: TRBV2; clone_size: NA; d_call: TRBD2; cdr3_aa: CASLPGLGFDEQYF; cdr3_nt: TGTGCCAGCCTACCGGGACTAGGGTTCGACGAGCAGTACTTC
j_call: TRBJ2-7; v_call: TRBV7-2; clone_size: NA; d_call: NA; cdr3_aa: CASSLDGGLWNEQYF; cdr3_nt: TGTGCCAGCAGCTTAGACGGGGGGCTTTGGAACGAGCAGTACTTC
j_call: TRBJ2-5; v_call: TRBV28; clone_size: NA; d_call: TRBD1; cdr3_aa: CASSTGQQKAETQYF; cdr3_nt: TGTGCCAGCAGCACGGGACAGCAAAAGGCGGAGACCCAGTACTTC
j_call: TRBJ1-2; v_call: TRBV4-2; clone_size: NA; d_call: TRBD1; cdr3_aa: CASSSPPGQGGGYTF; cdr3_nt: TGTGCCAGCAGCTCACCTCCGGGACAGGGTGGCGGCTACACCTTC
j_call: TRBJ2-3; v_call: TRBV4-3; clone_size: NA; d_call: NA; cdr3_aa: CASSRGADTQYF; cdr3_nt: TGCGCCAGCAGCCGAGGTGCAGATACGCAGTATTTT
j_call: TRBJ1-6; v_call: TRBV15; clone_size: NA; d_call: NA; cdr3_aa: CATRRAGDSPLHF; cdr3_nt: TGTGCCACCAGGCGGGCTGGGGATTCACCCCTCCACTTT
j_call: TRBJ1-1; v_call: TRBV18; clone_size: NA; d_call: NA; cdr3_aa: CASSSVGEQGTEAFF; cdr3_nt: TGTGCCAGCTCATCAGTCGGGGAGCAAGGCACTGAAGCTTTCTTT
j_call: TRBJ2-2; v_call: TRBV4-3; clone_size: NA; d_call: NA; cdr3_aa: CASSQEPNSFTGELFF; cdr3_nt: TGCGCCAGCAGCCAAGAACCAAACAGCTTCACCGGGGAGCTGTTTTTT
j_call: TRBJ2-7; v_call: TRBV20-1; clone_size: NA; d_call: NA; cdr3_aa: CGGLTSYEQYF; cdr3_nt: TGCGGGGGGTTGACTAGCTACGAGCAGTACTTC
j_call: TRBJ2-4; v_call: TRBV6-1; clone_size: NA; d_call: TRBD1; cdr3_aa: CASSDRGPRFGDIQYF; cdr3_nt: TGTGCCAGCAGTGACAGGGGGCCCCGCTTCGGGGACATTCAGTACTTC
j_call: TRBJ1-6; v_call: TRBV28; clone_size: NA; d_call: TRBD1; cdr3_aa: CASRKPPGQGRSSPLHF; cdr3_nt: TGTGCCAGCAGAAAACCGCCGGGACAGGGGAGGAGTTCACCCCTCCACTTT
j_call: TRBJ2-3; v_call: TRBV24-1; clone_size: NA; d_call: NA; cdr3_aa: CATSDSGRGASGTQYF; cdr3_nt: TGTGCCACCAGTGATAGCGGCAGGGGAGCGAGTGGTACGCAGTATTTT
j_call: TRBJ1-1; v_call: TRBV10-3; clone_size: NA; d_call: NA; cdr3_aa: CAITRSGRETEAFF; cdr3_nt: TGTGCCATCACCCGAAGCGGCCGAGAGACTGAAGCTTTCTTT
j_call: TRBJ2-1; v_call: TRBV5-4; clone_size: NA; d_call: NA; cdr3_aa: CASSPSWAPNEQFF; cdr3_nt: TGTGCCAGCAGCCCCTCCTGGGCCCCCAATGAGCAGTTCTTC
j_call: TRBJ2-5; v_call: TRBV6-2/TRBV6-3; clone_size: NA; d_call: NA; cdr3_aa: CASSYGDKSKETQYF; cdr3_nt: TGTGCCAGCAGTTACGGGGACAAGTCAAAAGAGACCCAGTACTTC
j_call: TRBJ1-1; v_call: TRBV18; clone_size: NA; d_call: NA; cdr3_aa: CASSPGGHTEAFF; cdr3_nt: TGTGCCAGCTCACCAGGGGGCCACACTGAAGCTTTCTTT
j_call: TRBJ1-1; v_call: TRBV6-5; clone_size: NA; d_call: TRBD1; cdr3_aa: CASSWAQGTEAFF; cdr3_nt: TGTGCCAGCAGTTGGGCACAGGGGACCGAAGCTTTCTTT
j_call: TRBJ2-7; v_call: TRBV15; clone_size: NA; d_call: NA; cdr3_aa: CATSRDTRSYEQYF; cdr3_nt: TGTGCCACCAGCAGAGATACACGAAGCTACGAGCAGTACTTC
j_call: TRBJ2-1; v_call: TRBV3-1/TRBV3-2; clone_size: NA; d_call: TRBD2; cdr3_aa: CASSRIVAGAYNEQFF; cdr3_nt: TGTGCCAGCAGCCGAATTGTAGCGGGAGCATACAATGAGCAGTTCTTC
j_call: TRBJ2-1; v_call: TRBV7-9; clone_size: NA; d_call: TRBD2; cdr3_aa: CASSLGEAGDNEQFF; cdr3_nt: TGTGCCAGCAGCTTAGGTGAGGCGGGAGACAATGAGCAGTTCTTC
j_call: TRBJ2-2; v_call: TRBV5-4; clone_size: NA; d_call: TRBD2; cdr3_aa: CASSLPGLAGVTGELFF; cdr3_nt: TGTGCCAGCAGCCTTCCCGGACTAGCGGGAGTTACCGGGGAGCTGTTTTTT
j_call: TRBJ1-2; v_call: TRBV7-2; clone_size: NA; d_call: NA; cdr3_aa: CASSLEPTLGTRGYGYTF; cdr3_nt: TGTGCCAGCAGCTTAGAACCAACCCTCGGCACACGCGGCTATGGCTACACCTTC
j_call: TRBJ1-1; v_call: TRBV27; clone_size: NA; d_call: NA; cdr3_aa: CASSFTRDGGRGTEAFF; cdr3_nt: TGTGCCAGCAGTTTCACCAGGGATGGGGGGAGAGGGACTGAAGCTTTCTTT
j_call: TRBJ2-2; v_call: TRBV30; clone_size: NA; d_call: NA; cdr3_aa: CAWTSRFDTGELFF; cdr3_nt: TGTGCCTGGACCTCGCGCTTTGACACCGGGGAGCTGTTTTTT
j_call: TRBJ1-1; v_call: TRBV29-1; clone_size: NA; d_call: TRBD1; cdr3_aa: CSVEDYDRANEAFF; cdr3_nt: TGCAGCGTTGAAGATTATGACAGGGCGAATGAAGCTTTCTTT
j_call: TRBJ2-1; v_call: TRBV24-1; clone_size: NA; d_call: NA; cdr3_aa: CATSGEATPWDEQFF; cdr3_nt: TGTGCCACCAGTGGAGAGGCTACACCTTGGGATGAGCAGTTCTTC
j_call: TRBJ2-6; v_call: TRBV7-9; clone_size: NA; d_call: TRBD1; cdr3_aa: CASSSTGARGANVLTF; cdr3_nt: TGTGCCAGCAGCTCAACAGGGGCCCGGGGGGCCAACGTCCTGACTTTC
j_call: TRBJ2-7; v_call: TRBV5-1; clone_size: NA; d_call: NA; cdr3_aa: CASSLYTGTYEQYF; cdr3_nt: TGCGCCAGCAGCTTGTATACAGGGACCTACGAGCAGTACTTC
j_call: TRBJ2-3; v_call: TRBV3-1/TRBV3-2; clone_size: NA; d_call: NA; cdr3_aa: CASSQEIGASSSQYF; cdr3_nt: TGTGCCAGCAGCCAAGAGATAGGGGCCTCCTCATCGCAGTATTTT
j_call: TRBJ1-6; v_call: TRBV4-1; clone_size: NA; d_call: NA; cdr3_aa: CASSQDTGSSYNSPLHF; cdr3_nt: TGCGCCAGCAGCCAAGATACAGGGAGCTCCTATAATTCACCCCTCCACTTT
j_call: TRBJ2-7; v_call: TRBV6-5; clone_size: once; d_call: TRBD2; cdr3_aa: CALGISGRYEQYF; cdr3_nt: TGTGCCCTGGGGATTAGCGGGAGGTACGAGCAGTACTTC
j_call: TRBJ2-7; v_call: TRBV3-1/TRBV3-2; clone_size: NA; d_call: NA; cdr3_aa: CASSPYRLGEQYF; cdr3_nt: TGTGCCAGCAGCCCGTACCGACTCGGCGAGCAGTACTTC
j_call: TRBJ1-1; v_call: TRBV15; clone_size: NA; d_call: TRBD1; cdr3_aa: CATSRYRDREAFF; cdr3_nt: TGTGCCACCAGCAGATACCGGGACAGGGAAGCTTTCTTT
j_call: TRBJ2-1; v_call: TRBV18; clone_size: NA; d_call: NA; cdr3_aa: CASSFSTSAVEQFF; cdr3_nt: TGTGCCAGCTCATTTTCGACTAGTGCTGTTGAGCAGTTCTTC
j_call: TRBJ2-3; v_call: TRBV19; clone_size: NA; d_call: TRBD1; cdr3_aa: CASSWTGGDTQYF; cdr3_nt: TGTGCCAGTAGTTGGACAGGAGGAGATACGCAGTATTTT
j_call: TRBJ2-1; v_call: TRBV4-2; clone_size: NA; d_call: NA; cdr3_aa: CASSGLSYNEQFF; cdr3_nt: TGTGCCAGCAGCGGGCTCTCCTACAATGAGCAGTTCTTC